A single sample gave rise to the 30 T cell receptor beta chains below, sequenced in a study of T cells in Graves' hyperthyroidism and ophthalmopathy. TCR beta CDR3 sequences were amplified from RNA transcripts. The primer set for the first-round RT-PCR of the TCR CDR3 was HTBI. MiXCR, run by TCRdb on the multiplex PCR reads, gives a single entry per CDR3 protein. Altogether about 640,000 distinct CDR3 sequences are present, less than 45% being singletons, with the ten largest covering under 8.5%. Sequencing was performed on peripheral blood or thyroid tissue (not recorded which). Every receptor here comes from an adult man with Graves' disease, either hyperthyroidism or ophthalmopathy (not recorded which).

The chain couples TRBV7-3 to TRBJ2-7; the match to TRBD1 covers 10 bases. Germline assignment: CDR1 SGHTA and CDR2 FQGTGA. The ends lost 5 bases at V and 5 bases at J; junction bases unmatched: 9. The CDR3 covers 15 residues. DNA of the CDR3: TGTGCCAGCAGCCGGACAGGGGGACCTTCCGACGAGCAGTACTTC. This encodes CASSRTGGPSDEQYF.

The CDR3 nucleotides read TGTGCCAGCAGCTTATCGAGGGGGTCGGACACTGAAGCTTTCTTT. Amino acids: CASSLSRGSDTEAFF. V is TRBV11-3 and J is TRBJ1-1, with D tentatively TRBD1 (6 bases). V was trimmed by 2 bases and J by 3 bases, leaving 13 bases between them. The CDR3 is 15 amino acids. Per the germline V gene, CDR1 is SGHNT and CDR2 is YENEEA. Filled out from reference TRBV11-3 and TRBJ1-1, the complete variable domain reads EAGVVQSPRYKIIEKKQPVAFWCNPISGHNTLYWYLQNLGQGPELLIRYENEEAVDDSQLPKDRFSAERLKGVDSTLKIQPAELGDSAVYLCASSLSRGSDTEAFFGQGTRLTVV.

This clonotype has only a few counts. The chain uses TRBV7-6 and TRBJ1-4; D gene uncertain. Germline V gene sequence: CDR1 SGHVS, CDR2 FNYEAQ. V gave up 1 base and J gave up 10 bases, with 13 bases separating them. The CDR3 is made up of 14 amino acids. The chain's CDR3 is CASSLDGSSGKLFF. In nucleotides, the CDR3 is TGTGCCAGCAGCTTAGACGGTAGCTCTGGAAAACTGTTTTTT.

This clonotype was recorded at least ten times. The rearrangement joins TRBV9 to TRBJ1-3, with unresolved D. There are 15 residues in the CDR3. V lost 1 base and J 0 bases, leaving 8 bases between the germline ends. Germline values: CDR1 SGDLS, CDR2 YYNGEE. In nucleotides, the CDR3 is TGTGCCAGCAGCGTATCATCTCTCTCTGGAAACACCATATATTTT. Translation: CASSVSSLSGNTIYF.

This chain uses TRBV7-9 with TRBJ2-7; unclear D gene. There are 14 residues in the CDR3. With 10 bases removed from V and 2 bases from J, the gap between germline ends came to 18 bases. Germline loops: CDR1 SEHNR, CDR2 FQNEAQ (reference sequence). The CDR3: CATTFRPIAYEQYF. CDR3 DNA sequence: TGTGCCACCACGTTTCGGCCTATTGCCTACGAGCAGTACTTC.

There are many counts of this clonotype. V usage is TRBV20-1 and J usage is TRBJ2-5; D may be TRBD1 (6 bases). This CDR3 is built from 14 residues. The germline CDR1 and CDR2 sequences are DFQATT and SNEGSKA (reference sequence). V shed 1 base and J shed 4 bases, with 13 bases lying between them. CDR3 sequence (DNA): TGCAGTGCTAGAGTCTTAGGCAGGGGAGAGACCCAGTACTTC. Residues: CSARVLGRGETQYF.

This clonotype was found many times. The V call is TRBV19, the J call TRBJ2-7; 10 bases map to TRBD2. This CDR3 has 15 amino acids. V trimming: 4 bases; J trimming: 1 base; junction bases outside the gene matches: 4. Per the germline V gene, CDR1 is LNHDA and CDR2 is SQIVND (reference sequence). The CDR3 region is CASSTIAGGSYEQYF. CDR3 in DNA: TGTGCCAGTAGTACGATAGCGGGAGGATCCTACGAGCAGTACTTC.

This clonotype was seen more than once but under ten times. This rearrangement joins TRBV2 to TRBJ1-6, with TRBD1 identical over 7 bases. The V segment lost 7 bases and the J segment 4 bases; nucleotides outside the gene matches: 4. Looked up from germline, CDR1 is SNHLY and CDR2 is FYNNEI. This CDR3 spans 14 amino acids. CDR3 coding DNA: TGTGCCAGCAAACAGGGGTTATATAATTCACCCCTCCACTTT. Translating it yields CASKQGLYNSPLHF.

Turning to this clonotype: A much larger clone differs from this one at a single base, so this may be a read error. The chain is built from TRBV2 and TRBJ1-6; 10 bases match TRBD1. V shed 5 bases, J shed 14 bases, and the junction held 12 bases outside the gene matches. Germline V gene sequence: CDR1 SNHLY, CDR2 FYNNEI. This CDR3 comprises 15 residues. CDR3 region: CASSRTGTGVTALHF. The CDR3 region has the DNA TGTGCCAGCAGTCGGACCGGGACAGGGGTTACGGCCCTCCACTTT.

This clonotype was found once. The CDR3 spells CASSYQGGSEAFF. For the CDR3, the DNA is TGTGCCAGCAGCTATCAGGGGGGCTCTGAAGCTTTCTTT. The chain recombines TRBV11-2 with TRBJ1-1, with 7 bases that match TRBD1. Germline V gene sequence: CDR1 SGHAT, CDR2 FQNNGV. V shed 4 bases, J shed 6 bases, and the junction held 5 bases outside the gene matches. The CDR3 length is 13 residues.

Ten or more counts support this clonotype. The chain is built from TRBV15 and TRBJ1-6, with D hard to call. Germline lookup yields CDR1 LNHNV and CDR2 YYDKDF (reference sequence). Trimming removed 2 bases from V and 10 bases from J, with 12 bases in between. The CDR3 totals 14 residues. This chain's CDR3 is CATSRRGDGSPLHF. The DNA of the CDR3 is TGTGCCACCAGCAGACGAGGTGATGGGTCACCCCTCCACTTT.

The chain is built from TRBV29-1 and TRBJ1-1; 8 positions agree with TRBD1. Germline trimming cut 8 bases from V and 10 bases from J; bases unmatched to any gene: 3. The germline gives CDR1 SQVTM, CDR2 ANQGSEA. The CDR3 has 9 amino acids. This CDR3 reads CSMTGVAFF. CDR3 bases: TGCAGCATGACAGGGGTAGCTTTCTTT.

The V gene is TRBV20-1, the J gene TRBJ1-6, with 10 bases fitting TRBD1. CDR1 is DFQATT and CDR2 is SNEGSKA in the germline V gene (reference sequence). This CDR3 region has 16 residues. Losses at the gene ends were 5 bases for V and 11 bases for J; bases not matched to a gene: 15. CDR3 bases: TGCAGTGCTCGGCACCGGGACAGGGGATTCAATCCACCCCTCCACTTT. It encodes CSARHRDRGFNPPLHF.

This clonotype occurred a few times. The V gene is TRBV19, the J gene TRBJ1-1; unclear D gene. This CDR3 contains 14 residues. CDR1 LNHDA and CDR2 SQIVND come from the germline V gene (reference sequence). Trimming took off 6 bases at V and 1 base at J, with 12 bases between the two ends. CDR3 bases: TGTGCCAGTAGAGATGGGGTCCCGAACACTGAAGCTTTCTTT. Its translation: CASRDGVPNTEAFF.

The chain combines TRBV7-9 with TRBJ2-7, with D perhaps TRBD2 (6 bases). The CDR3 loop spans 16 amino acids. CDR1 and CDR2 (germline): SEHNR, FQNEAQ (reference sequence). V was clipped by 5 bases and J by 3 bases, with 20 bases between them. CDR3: CASSQENLGLDYEQYF. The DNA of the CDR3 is TGTGCCAGCAGCCAAGAAAACTTGGGACTGGACTACGAGCAGTACTTC.

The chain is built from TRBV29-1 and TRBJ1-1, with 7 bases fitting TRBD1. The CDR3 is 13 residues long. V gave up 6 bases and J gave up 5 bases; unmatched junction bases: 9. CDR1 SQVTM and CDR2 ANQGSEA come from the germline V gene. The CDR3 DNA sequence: TGCAGCGTACCGACAGGGTCCCATACTGAAGCTTTCTTT. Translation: CSVPTGSHTEAFF.

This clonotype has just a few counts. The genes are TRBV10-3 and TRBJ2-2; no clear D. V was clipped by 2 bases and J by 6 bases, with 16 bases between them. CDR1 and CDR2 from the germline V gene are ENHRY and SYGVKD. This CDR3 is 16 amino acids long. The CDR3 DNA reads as TGTGCCATCAGTGAGGTTTCTGTTCTGAATGCCGGGGAGCTGTTTTTT. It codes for CAISEVSVLNAGELFF.

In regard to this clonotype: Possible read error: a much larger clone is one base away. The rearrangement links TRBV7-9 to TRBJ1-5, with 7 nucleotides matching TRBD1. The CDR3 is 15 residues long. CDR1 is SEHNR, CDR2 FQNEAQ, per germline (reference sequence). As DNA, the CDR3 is TGTGCCAGCAGAACGACAGGGATGGGCAATCCGCCCCAGCATTTT. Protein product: CASRTTGMGNPPQHF.

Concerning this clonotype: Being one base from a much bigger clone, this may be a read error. The CDR3 protein is CAISYASEAFF. The DNA of the CDR3 is TGTGCCATCAGTTACGCGAGTGAAGCTTTCTTT. The chain joins TRBV10-3 to TRBJ1-1; D is unclear. The CDR3 covers 11 residues. The V end was cut by 5 bases, the J end by 7 bases, with 8 bases between. The germline gives CDR1 ENHRY, CDR2 SYGVKD.

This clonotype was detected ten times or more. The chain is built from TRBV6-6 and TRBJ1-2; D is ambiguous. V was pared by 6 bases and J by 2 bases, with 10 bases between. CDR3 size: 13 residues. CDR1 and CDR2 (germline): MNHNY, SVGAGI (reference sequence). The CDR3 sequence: CASREVQNYGYTF. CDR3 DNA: TGTGCCAGCAGAGAAGTGCAGAACTATGGCTACACCTTC.

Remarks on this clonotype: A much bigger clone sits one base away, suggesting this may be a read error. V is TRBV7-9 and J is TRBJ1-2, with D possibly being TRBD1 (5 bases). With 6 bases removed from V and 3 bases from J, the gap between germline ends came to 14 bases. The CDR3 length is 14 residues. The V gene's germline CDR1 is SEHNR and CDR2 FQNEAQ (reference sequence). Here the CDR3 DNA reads TGTGCCAGCAGGTTACAGGAGAGTGACTATGGCTACACCTTC. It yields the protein CASRLQESDYGYTF.

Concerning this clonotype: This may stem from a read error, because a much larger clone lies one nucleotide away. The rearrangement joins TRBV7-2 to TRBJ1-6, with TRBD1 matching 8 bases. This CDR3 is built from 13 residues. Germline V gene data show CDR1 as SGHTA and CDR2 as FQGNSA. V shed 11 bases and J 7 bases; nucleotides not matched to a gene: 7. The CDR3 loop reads CAGGQGVNSPLHF. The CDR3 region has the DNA TGTGCCGGCGGACAGGGTGTGAATTCACCCCTCCACTTT.

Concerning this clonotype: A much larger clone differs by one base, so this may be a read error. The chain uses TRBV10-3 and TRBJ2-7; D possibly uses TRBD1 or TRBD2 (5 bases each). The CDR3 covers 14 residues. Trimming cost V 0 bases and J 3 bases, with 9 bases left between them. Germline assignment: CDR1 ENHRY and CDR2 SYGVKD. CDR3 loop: CAISESGESYEQYF. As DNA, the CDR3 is TGTGCCATCAGTGAGTCAGGGGAGAGCTACGAGCAGTACTTC.

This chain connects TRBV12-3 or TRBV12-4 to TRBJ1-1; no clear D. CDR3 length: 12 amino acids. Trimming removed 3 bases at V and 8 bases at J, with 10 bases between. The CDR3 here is CASSFKLVEAFF. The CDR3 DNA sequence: TGTGCCAGCAGTTTTAAGTTGGTGGAAGCTTTCTTT.

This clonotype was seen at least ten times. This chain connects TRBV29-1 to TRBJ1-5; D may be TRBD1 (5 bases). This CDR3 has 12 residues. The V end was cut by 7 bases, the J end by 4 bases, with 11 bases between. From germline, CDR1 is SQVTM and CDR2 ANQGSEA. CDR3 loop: CSAGGGNQPQHF. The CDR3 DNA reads TGCAGCGCGGGGGGGGGGAATCAGCCCCAGCATTTT. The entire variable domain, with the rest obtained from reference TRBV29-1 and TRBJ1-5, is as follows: SAVISQKPSRDICQRGTSLTIQCQVDSQVTMMFWYRQQPGQSLTLIATANQGSEATYESGFVIDKFPISRPNLTFSTLTVSNMSPEDSSIYLCSAGGGNQPQHFGDGTRLSIL.

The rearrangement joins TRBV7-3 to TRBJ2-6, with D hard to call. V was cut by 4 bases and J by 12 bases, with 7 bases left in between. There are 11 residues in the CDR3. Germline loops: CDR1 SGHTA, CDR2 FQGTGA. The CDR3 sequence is CASSSAPVLTF. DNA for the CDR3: TGTGCCAGCAGCTCCGCCCCCGTCCTGACTTTC.

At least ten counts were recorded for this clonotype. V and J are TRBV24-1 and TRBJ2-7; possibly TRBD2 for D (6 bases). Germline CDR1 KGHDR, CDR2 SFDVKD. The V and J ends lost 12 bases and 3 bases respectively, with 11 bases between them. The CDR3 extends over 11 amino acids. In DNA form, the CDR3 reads TGTGCCGCGGGGACCAACTACGAGCAGTACTTC. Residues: CAAGTNYEQYF.

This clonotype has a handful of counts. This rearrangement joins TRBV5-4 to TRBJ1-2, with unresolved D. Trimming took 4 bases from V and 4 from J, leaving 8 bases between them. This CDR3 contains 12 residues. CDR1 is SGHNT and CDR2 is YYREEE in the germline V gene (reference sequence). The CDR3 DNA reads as TGTGCCAGCAGCGCGGCTGGCTATGGCTACACCTTC. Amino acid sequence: CASSAAGYGYTF. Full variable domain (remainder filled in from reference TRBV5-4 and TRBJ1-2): ETGVTQSPTHLIKTRGQQVTLRCSSQSGHNTVSWYQQALGQGPQFIFQYYREEENGRGNFPPRFSGLQFPNYSSELNVNALELDDSALYLCASSAAGYGYTFGSGTRLTVV.

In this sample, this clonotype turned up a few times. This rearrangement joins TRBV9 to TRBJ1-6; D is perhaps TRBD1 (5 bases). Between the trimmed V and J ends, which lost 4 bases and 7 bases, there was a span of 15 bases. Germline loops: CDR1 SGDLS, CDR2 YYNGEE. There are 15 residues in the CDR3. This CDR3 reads CASSRDWGMNSPLHF. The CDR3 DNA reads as TGTGCCAGCAGCCGGGACTGGGGGATGAATTCACCCCTCCACTTT.

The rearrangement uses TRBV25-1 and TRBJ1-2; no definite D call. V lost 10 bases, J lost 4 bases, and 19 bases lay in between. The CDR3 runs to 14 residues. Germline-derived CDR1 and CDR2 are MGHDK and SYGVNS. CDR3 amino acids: CATSVGSLTYGYTF. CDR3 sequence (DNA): TGTGCCACCAGCGTCGGGTCCCTTACCTATGGCTACACCTTC.